Many counts were recorded for the clone carrying this T cell receptor beta chain. As yet, its antigen is unknown. This sample was included in a study of response to subunit inactivated influenza vaccine. General study findings and limits: After each seasonal influenza vaccination, few new T cells are recruited, the authors suggested.

MiXCR was run by TCRdb on the RT-PCR reads, yielding one entry per CDR3 protein. The sample lists around 250,000 distinct CDR3 sequences; approximately 12% were seen once. Germline CDR1 and CDR2: MNHEY and SVGEGT. This CDR3 is built from 15 residues. Trimming cost V 5 bases and J 0 bases; bases outside gene matches: 4. This sequence originates from a man aged 45 to 65 who received an inactivated influenza vaccine. The gene calls are TRBV6-2 or TRBV6-3 and TRBJ2-1; the match to TRBD2 covers 7 bases. The sequences come from non-naive T cells sorted from PBMCs, collected 14 to 15 days before vaccination. CDR3 in amino acids: CASSRAGSSYNEQFF. CDR3 DNA sequence: TGTGCCAGCAGTCGAGCGGGAAGCTCCTACAATGAGCAGTTCTTC.